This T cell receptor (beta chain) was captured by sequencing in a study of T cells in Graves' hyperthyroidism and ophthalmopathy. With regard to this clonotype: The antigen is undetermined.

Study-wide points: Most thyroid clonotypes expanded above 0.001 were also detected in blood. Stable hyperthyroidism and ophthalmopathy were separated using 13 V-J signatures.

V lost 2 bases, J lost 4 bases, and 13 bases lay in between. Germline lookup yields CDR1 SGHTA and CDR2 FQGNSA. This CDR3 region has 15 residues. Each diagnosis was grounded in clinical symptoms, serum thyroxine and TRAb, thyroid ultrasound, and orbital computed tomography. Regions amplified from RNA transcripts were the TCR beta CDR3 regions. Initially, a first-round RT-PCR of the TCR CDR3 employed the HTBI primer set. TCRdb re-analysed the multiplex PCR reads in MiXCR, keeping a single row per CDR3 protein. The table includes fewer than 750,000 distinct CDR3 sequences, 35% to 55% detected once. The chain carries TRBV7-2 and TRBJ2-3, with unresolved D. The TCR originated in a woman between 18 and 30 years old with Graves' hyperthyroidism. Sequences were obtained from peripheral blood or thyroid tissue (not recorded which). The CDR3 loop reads CASSLTSQTADTQYF. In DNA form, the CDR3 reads TGTGCCAGCAGCTTAACTTCACAGACGGCAGATACGCAGTATTTT. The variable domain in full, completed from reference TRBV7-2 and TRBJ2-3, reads GAGVSQSPSNKVTEKGKDVELRCDPISGHTALYWYRQSLGQGLEFLIYFQGNSAPDKSGLPSDRFSAERTGGSVSTLTIQRTQQEDSAVYLCASSLTSQTADTQYFGPGTRLTVL.